These 7 T cell receptor beta chains came from one sample sequenced in a study of blood T cell repertoires in COVID-19. Using immunoSEQ multiplex PCR, the repertoire was profiled, and TCRdb retains in-frame clones only, with some absent. The sample contains nearly 300,000 clones, roughly 90% of which appear only once. Sequenced material: PBMCs or T cells enriched from blood (not recorded which). Receptor source: a woman aged 50 to 60 who had been exposed to COVID-19.

The chain joins TRBV19 to TRBJ2-7; D may be TRBD1 (5 bases). Germline V gene data show CDR1 as LNHDA and CDR2 as SQIVND (reference sequence). Trimming took off 5 bases at V and 0 bases at J, with 23 bases between the two ends. CDR3 size: 18 residues. The DNA for the CDR3 is TGTGCCAGTAGTCCCTTAGGCAACAGGTTACTGACCTCCTACGAGCAGTACTTC. Protein: CASSPLGNRLLTSYEQYF.

This chain uses TRBV10-1 with TRBJ1-2, with D perhaps matching TRBD1 (6 bases). CDR3 length: 14 residues. CDR1 is WNHNN, CDR2 SYGVQD, per germline (reference sequence). V was cut by 3 bases and J by 6 bases, with 14 bases left in between. This CDR3 reads CASSDLDRRDGYTF. The CDR3 nucleotides are TGCGCCAGCAGTGACCTCGACAGGCGTGATGGCTACACCTTC.

V is TRBV11-2 and J is TRBJ1-2; 7 bases are shared with TRBD1. This CDR3 is built from 14 residues. The germline gives CDR1 SGHAT, CDR2 FQNNGV. The trim removed 3 bases at V and 7 bases at J, leaving 8 bases unmatched. The CDR3 sequence: CASSLNTGVGGYTF. Here the CDR3 DNA reads TGTGCCAGCAGCTTGAACACAGGGGTGGGTGGCTACACCTTC.

The chain links TRBV3-1 (or the pseudogene TRBV3-2) to TRBJ2-7, with D hard to call. The ends were cut back, 5 bases at V and 5 bases at J, with 13 bases in the middle. This CDR3 spans 13 amino acids. CDR1 is LGHDT, CDR2 YNNKEL, per germline (reference sequence). CDR3 sequence (DNA): TGTGCCAGCAGCTTGACGGGTGGCAACGAGCAGTACTTC. Its protein is CASSLTGGNEQYF.

This rearrangement joins TRBV28 to TRBJ2-5; D is unclear. The germline V gene encodes CDR1 MDHEN and CDR2 SYDVKM. The CDR3 consists of 13 residues. The CDR3 region has the DNA TGTGCTACCCGTCAGACAATCCAAGAGACCCAGTACTTC. This gives the protein CATRQTIQETQYF.

This CDR3 is CASSKSGFGFTNEKLFF. In DNA, the CDR3 is TGTGCCAGCAGCAAAAGTGGGTTCGGGTTTACTAATGAAAAACTGTTTTTT. The V gene is TRBV21-1, the J gene TRBJ1-4. TRBV21-1 counts as a pseudogene. The CDR3 sequence is 17 residues long.

The rearrangement uses TRBV24-1 and TRBJ1-2; D unresolved. Germline V gene data show CDR1 as KGHDR and CDR2 as SFDVKD. The germline V and J ends were trimmed by 4 bases and 7 bases, with 12 bases remaining between them. The CDR3 length is 13 residues. This chain's CDR3 is CATSDPPGLGYTF. CDR3 nucleotide sequence: TGTGCCACCAGTGACCCCCCAGGTCTTGGCTACACCTTC.